Reported below is one T cell receptor (beta chain). Its antigen is as yet unknown. The PCR contained 60 Vbeta and 13 Jbeta primers. Original handling: A follow-up analysis tallied about 80 million unique TCR beta chains, 9 million to 11 million shared. Produced via immunoSEQ multiplex PCR; TCRdb's table is partial and in-frame only. That table furnishes V, J and clone size, whereas the DNA furnished D and trimming. Of about 85,000 clones listed, 80% are singletons. This sample is drawn from a study of cytomegalovirus exposure and HLA in healthy donors. General study results and limits: Presence/absence analyses took donor sequencing depth as roughly uniform.

Per germline, CDR1 SGDLS and CDR2 YYNGEE. CDR3 length: 14 residues. Sequenced input: PBMCs. The V gene is TRBV9, the J gene TRBJ2-5; TRBD1 aligns across 7 bases. The DNA end favors TRBJ2-7, so the J call may be wrong. This clonotype was obtained from a woman aged 45-65 years in good health and CMV-seropositive. CDR3 protein: CASGATPTGYEQYF. The CDR3 DNA sequence: TGTGCCAGCGGCGCTACTCCGACAGGGTACGAGCAGTACTTC.